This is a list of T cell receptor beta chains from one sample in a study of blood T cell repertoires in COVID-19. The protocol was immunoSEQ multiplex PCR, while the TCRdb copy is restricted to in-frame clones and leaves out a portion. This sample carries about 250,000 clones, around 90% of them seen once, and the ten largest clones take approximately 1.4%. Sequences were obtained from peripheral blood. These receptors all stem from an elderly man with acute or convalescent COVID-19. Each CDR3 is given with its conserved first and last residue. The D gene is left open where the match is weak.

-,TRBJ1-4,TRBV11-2,TGTGCCAGCAGTCCGAACCCAGGGCGCCTTAATGAAAAACTGTTTTTT,CASSPNPGRLNEKLFF
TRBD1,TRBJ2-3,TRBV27,TGTGCCAGCAGCTGGACAGGGAGCACAGATACGCAGTATTTT,CASSWTGSTDTQYF
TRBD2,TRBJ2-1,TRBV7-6,TGTGCCAGCAGCTCCGTAGCGGGAAATAGGCACAATGAGCAGTTCTTC,CASSSVAGNRHNEQFF
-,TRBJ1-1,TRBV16,TGTGCCAGCAACGGACACCCGAACACTGAAGCTTTCTTT,CASNGHPNTEAFF
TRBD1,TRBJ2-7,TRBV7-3,TGTGCCAGCAGCTTAGGAGCGGGCAGGGGGCGAAACGAGCAGTACTTC,CASSLGAGRGRNEQYF
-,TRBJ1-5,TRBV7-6,TGTGCCAGCAGCCCTTTGCCCGGGTATAGCAATCAGCCCCAGCATTTT,CASSPLPGYSNQPQHF
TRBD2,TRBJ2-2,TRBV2,TGTGCCAGCAGCTTAGGACTAGCGGGAGCCGCCGGGGAGCTGTTTTTT,CASSLGLAGAAGELFF
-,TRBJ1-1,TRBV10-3,TGTGCCATCAGTGAGCCCGCTGGTCCACTTCAAGCTTTCTTT,CAISEPAGPLQAFF
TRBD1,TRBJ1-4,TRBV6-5,TGTGCCAGCAGATCCACAGGGGGCGCGGGGGAAAAACTGTTTTTT,CASRSTGGAGEKLFF
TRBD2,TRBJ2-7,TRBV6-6,TGTGCCAGCAGTTACCAGCGGGAGCGCTACGAGCAGTACTTC,CASSYQRERYEQYF
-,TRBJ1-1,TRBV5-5,TGTGCCAGCAGCGCCGGGGGAAGGGGAATGAACACTGAAGCTTTCTTT,CASSAGGRGMNTEAFF
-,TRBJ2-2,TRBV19,TGTGCCAGTAGTACCTCAGGGGTGGAGCTGTTTTTT,CASSTSGVELFF
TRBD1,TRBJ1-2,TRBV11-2,TGTGCCAGCAGCCCAGACCCGGGACAGAGTCCTTATGGCTACACCTTC,CASSPDPGQSPYGYTF
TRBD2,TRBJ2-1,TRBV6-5,TGTGCCAGCAGTCCCACTAGCGGGAGGGCCGGTGAGCAGTTCTTC,CASSPTSGRAGEQFF